This T cell receptor (beta chain) was captured in a study of T cells in localized non-small cell lung cancer. Notes on the study in general: Tumor trailed uninvolved adjacent lung in T cell clonality, which peaked there. In adjacent lung appeared a median approximately 61 of the top 100 tumor clones.

Clones were sequenced by immunoSEQ multiplex PCR, and TCRdb holds only the in-frame ones, with some missing. The sample has some 4,000 clones, approximately 30% seen once. This clone was counted a few times. The target antigen is unknown. CDR3 size: 13 residues. Germline CDR1 is MNHGY and CDR2 is SAAAGT. V was shortened by 10 bases and J by 1 base, with 13 bases between the two germline ends. The clonotype originates from a man between 35 and 75 years old with stage II lung adenocarcinoma. The V and J genes are TRBV6-8 and TRBJ1-1; no definite D call. Sequenced here: lung tumor tissue, sampled before any cancer treatment. CDR3 DNA: TGTGCCATCACTTACGGGAAGAACACTGAAGCTTTCTTT. Protein product: CAITYGKNTEAFF.